Detailed here is one TCR beta chain. As yet, its antigen is unknown. With V trimmed by 6 bases and J by 2 bases, 10 bases remained unmatched. Germline-derived CDR1 and CDR2 are SGHNT and YYREEE (reference sequence). This CDR3 spans 15 amino acids. This sample was included in a study of immune cell composition in non-small cell lung cancer. The study's findings and limits: Roughly 80% of squamous and around a third of adenocarcinoma cases had tumour-associated clones >0.5%. Lung adenocarcinomas had lower top 10 clone scores and clonality than squamous tumours. In adenocarcinoma, maximal tumour-associated clone frequency tracked TIL tumour reactivity.

Clones were sequenced by immunoSEQ multiplex PCR, and TCRdb holds only the in-frame ones, with some missing. The table records roughly 5,000 clones, roughly 79% of them present only once. The sample was lung tumor tissue. The receptor comes from a human donor with non-small cell lung cancer. V gene TRBV5-4 combines with J gene TRBJ2-5; 7 bases match TRBD2. The CDR3 loop reads CASKLWGGNQETQYF. DNA of the CDR3: TGTGCCAGCAAGCTTTGGGGAGGGAATCAAGAGACCCAGTACTTC.